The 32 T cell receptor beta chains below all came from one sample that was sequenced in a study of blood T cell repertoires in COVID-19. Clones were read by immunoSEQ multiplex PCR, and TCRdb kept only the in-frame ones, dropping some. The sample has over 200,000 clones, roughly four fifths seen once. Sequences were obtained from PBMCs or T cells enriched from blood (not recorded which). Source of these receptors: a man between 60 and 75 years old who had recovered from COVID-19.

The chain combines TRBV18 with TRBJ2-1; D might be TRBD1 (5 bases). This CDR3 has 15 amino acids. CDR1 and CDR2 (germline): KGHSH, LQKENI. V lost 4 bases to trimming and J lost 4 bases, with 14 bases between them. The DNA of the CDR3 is TGTGCCAGCTCACTTAATACCCAGGGTTACAATGAGCAGTTCTTC. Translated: CASSLNTQGYNEQFF.

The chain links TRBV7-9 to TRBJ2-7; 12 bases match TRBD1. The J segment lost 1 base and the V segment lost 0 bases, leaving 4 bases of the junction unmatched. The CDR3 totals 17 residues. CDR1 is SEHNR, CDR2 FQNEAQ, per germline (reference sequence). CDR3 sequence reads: CASSLAGTGGHSYEQYF. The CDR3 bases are TGTGCCAGCAGCTTAGCGGGGACAGGGGGCCATTCCTACGAGCAGTACTTC.

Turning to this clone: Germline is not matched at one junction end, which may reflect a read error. CDR3 protein: CASREAGKRGGLNEQFF. DNA of the CDR3: TGTGCCAGCAGGGAAGCCGGGAAGCGGGGGGGCCTTAATGAGCAGTTCTTC. The genes are TRBV6-1 and TRBJ2-1; 10 bases match TRBD2. CDR3 length: 17 residues. Per germline, CDR1 MNHNS and CDR2 SASEGT.

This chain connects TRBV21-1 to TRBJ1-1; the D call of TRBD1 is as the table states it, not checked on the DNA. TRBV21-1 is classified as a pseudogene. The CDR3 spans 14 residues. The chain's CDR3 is CASSRTGFYTEAFF. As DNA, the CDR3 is TGTGCCAGCAGCCGTACAGGGTTTTACACTGAAGCTTTCTTT.

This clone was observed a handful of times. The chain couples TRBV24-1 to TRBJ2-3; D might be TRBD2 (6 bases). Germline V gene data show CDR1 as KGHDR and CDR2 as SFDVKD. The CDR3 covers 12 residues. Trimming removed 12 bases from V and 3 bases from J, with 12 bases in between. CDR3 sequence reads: CASSRGTDTQYF. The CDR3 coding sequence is TGTGCCTCCTCTCGGGGGACAGATACGCAGTATTTT.

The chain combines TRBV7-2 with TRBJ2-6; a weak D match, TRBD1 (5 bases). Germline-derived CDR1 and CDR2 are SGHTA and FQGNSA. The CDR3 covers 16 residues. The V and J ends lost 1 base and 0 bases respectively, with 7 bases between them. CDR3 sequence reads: CASSLGGLSGANVLTF. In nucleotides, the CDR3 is TGTGCCAGCAGCTTAGGGGGCCTCTCTGGGGCCAACGTCCTGACTTTC.

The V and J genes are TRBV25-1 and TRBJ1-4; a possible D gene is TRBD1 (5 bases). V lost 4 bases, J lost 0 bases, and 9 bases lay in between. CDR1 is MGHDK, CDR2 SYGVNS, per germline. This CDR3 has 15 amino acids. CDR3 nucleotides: TGTGCCAGCAGTGCTCAGGGCACAACTAATGAAAAACTGTTTTTT. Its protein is CASSAQGTTNEKLFF. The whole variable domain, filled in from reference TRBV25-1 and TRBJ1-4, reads EADIYQTPRYLVIGTGKKITLECSQTMGHDKMYWYQQDPGMELHLIHYSYGVNSTEKGDLSSESTVSRIRTEHFPLTLESARPSHTSQYLCASSAQGTTNEKLFFGSGTQLSVL.

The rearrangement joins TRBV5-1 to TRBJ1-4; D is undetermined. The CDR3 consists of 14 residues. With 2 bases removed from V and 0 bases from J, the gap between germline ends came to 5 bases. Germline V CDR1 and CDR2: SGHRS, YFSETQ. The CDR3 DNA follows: TGCGCCAGCAGCTTCGAGTCAACTAATGAAAAACTGTTTTTT. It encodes CASSFESTNEKLFF.

The CDR3 DNA is TGTGCCAGCTCACTACATCCGGGAGGGGAAGAGACCCAGTACTTC. Its protein is CASSLHPGGEETQYF. The chain links TRBV18 to TRBJ2-5, with TRBD2 matching 8 bases. Germline assignment: CDR1 KGHSH and CDR2 LQKENI. V trimming: 4 bases; J trimming: 3 bases; junction bases outside the gene matches: 7. CDR3 length: 15 residues.

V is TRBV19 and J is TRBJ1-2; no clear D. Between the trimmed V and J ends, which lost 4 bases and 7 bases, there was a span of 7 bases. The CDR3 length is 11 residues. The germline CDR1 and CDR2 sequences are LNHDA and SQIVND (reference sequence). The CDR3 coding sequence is TGTGCCAGTAGTACTAGAAGTGGCTACACCTTC. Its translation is CASSTRSGYTF.

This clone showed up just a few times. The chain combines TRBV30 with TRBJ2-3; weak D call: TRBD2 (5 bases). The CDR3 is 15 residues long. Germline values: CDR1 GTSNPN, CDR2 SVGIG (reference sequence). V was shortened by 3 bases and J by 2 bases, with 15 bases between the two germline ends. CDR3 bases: TGTGCCTGGAGCCCAGGCGACTATGCCACAGATACGCAGTATTTT. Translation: CAWSPGDYATDTQYF.

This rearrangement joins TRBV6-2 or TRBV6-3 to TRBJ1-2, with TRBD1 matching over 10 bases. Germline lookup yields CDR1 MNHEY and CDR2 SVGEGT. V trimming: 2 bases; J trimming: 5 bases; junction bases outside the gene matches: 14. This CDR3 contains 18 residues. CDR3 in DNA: TGTGCCAGCAGTTACCGAGAAAAAATGAGGGACAGGGGATATGGCTACACCTTC. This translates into CASSYREKMRDRGYGYTF.

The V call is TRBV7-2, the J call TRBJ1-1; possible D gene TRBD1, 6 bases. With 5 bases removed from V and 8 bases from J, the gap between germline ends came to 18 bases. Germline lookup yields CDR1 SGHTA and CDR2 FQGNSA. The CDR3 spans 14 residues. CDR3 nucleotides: TGTGCCAGCAGCCCCCCGAGGGACACCGGGGAAGCTTTCTTT. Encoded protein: CASSPPRDTGEAFF.

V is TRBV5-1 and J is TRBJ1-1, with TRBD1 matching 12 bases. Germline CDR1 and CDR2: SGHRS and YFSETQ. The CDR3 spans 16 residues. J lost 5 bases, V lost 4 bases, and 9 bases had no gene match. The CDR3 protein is CASSKPGQGARTEAFF. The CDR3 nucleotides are TGCGCCAGCAGCAAGCCGGGACAGGGGGCGCGGACTGAAGCTTTCTTT.

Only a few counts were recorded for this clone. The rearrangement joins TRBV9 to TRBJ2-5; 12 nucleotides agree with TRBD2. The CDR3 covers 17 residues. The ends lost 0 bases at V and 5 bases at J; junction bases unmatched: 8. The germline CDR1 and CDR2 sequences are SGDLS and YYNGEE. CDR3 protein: CASSVGSSGGAGETQYF. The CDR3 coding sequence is TGTGCCAGCAGCGTAGGGTCTAGCGGGGGGGCCGGGGAGACCCAGTACTTC.

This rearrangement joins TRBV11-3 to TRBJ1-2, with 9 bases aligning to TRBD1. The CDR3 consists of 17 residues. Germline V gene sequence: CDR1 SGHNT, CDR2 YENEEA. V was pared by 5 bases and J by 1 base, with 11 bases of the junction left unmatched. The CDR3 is CASSTGGGGRFNYGYTF. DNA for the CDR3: TGTGCCAGCAGCACAGGGGGCGGAGGACGCTTTAACTATGGCTACACCTTC.

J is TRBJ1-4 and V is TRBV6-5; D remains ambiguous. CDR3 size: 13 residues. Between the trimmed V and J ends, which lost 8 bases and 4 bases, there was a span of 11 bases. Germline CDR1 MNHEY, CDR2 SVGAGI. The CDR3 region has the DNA TGTGCCAGCCGACATACCATTAATGAAAAACTGTTTTTT. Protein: CASRHTINEKLFF.

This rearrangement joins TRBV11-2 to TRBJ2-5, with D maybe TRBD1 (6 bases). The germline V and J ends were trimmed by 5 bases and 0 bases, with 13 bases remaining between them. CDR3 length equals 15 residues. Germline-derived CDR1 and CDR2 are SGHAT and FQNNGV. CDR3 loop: CASSTRDTYQETQYF. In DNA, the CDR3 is TGTGCCAGCAGCACTCGGGACACCTACCAAGAGACCCAGTACTTC. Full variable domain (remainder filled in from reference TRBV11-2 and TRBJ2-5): EAGVAQSPRYKIIEKRQSVAFWCNPISGHATLYWYQQILGQGPKLLIQFQNNGVVDDSQLPKDRFSAERLKGVDSTLKIQPAKLEDSAVYLCASSTRDTYQETQYFGPGTRLLVL.

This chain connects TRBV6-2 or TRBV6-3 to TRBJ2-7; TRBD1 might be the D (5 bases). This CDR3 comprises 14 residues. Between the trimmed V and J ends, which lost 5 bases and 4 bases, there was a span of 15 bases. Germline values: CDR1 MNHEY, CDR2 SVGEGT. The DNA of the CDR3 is TGTGCCAGCAGTCTTCAGGGCTCAGGTTACGAGCAGTACTTC. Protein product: CASSLQGSGYEQYF.

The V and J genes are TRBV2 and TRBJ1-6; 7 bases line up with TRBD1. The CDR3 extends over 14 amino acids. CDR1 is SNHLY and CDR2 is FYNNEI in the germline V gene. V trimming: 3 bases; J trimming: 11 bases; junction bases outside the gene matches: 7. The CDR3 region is CASSEGQNNPPLHF. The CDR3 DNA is TGTGCCAGCAGTGAGGGACAGAACAATCCACCCCTCCACTTT.

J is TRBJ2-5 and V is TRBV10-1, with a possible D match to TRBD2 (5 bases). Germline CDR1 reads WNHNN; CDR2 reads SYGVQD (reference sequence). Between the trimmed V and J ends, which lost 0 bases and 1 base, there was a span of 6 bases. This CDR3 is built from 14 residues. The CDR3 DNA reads TGCGCCAGCAGTGAGTCCCGGGGCCAAGAGACCCAGTACTTC. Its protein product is CASSESRGQETQYF.

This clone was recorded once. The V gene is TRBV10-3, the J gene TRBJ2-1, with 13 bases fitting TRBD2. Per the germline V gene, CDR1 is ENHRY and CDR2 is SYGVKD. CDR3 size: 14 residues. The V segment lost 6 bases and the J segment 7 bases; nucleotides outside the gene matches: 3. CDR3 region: CAISTSGGGNEQFF. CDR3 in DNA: TGTGCCATCAGCACTAGCGGGGGGGGTAATGAGCAGTTCTTC.

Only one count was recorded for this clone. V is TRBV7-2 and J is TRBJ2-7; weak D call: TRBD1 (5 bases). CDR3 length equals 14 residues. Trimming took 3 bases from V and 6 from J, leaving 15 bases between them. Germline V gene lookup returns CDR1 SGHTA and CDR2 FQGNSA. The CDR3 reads CASSLRQSHLEQYF. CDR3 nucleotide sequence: TGTGCCAGCAGCTTGAGACAGTCGCACCTCGAGCAGTACTTC. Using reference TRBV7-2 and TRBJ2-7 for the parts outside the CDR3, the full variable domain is GAGVSQSPSNKVTEKGKDVELRCDPISGHTALYWYRQSLGQGLEFLIYFQGNSAPDKSGLPSDRFSAERTGGSVSTLTIQRTQQEDSAVYLCASSLRQSHLEQYFGPGTRLTVT.

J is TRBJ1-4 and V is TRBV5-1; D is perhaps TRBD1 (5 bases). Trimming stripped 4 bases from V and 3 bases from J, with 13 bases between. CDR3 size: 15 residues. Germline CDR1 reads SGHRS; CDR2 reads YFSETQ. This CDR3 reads CASSQGNGANEKLFF. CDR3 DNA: TGCGCCAGCAGCCAGGGAAACGGAGCTAATGAAAAACTGTTTTTT.

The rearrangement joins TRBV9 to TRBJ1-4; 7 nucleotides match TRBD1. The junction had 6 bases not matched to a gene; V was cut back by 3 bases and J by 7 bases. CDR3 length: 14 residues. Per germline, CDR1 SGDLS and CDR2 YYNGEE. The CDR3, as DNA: TGTGCCAGCAGCGCCTCGGGACAGTTTGAAAAACTGTTTTTT. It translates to CASSASGQFEKLFF.

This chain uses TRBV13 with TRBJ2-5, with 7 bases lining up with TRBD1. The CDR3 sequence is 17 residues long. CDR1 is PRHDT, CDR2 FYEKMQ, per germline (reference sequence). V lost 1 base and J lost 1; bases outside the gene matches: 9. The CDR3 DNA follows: TGTGCCAGCAGCTTAGAAGGGCCAGGGGGTTCCCAAGAGACCCAGTACTTC. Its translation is CASSLEGPGGSQETQYF.

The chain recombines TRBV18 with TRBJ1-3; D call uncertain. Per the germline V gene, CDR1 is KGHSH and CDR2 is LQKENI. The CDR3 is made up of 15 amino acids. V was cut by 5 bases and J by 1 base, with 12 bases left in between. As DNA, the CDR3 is TGTGCCAGCTCATCACGTGACGGGTCTGGAAACACCATATATTTT. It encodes CASSSRDGSGNTIYF. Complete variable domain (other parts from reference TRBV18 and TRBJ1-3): NAGVMQNPRHLVRRRGQEARLRCSPMKGHSHVYWYRQLPEEGLKFMVYLQKENIIDESGMPKERFSAEFPKEGPSILRIQQVVRGDSAAYFCASSSRDGSGNTIYFGEGSWLTVV.

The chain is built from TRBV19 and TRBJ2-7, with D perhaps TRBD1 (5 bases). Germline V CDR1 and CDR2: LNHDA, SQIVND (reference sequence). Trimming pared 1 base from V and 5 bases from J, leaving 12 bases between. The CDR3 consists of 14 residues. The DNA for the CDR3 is TGTGCCAGTAGTATAGCCGCAGGGTTCGACGAGCAGTACTTC. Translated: CASSIAAGFDEQYF.

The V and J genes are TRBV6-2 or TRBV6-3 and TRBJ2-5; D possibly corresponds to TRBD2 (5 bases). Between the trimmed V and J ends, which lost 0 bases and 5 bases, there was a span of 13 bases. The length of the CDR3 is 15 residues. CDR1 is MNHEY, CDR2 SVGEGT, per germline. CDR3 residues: CASSYSPRGAETQYF. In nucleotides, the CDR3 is TGTGCCAGCAGTTACTCCCCACGGGGTGCGGAGACCCAGTACTTC.

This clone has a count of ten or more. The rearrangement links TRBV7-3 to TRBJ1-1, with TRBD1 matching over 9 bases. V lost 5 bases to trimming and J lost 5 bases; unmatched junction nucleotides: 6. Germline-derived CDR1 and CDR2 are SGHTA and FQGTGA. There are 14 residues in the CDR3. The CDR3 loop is CASSGQGPGTEAFF. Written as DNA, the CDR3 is TGTGCCAGCAGCGGACAGGGGCCGGGAACTGAAGCTTTCTTT.

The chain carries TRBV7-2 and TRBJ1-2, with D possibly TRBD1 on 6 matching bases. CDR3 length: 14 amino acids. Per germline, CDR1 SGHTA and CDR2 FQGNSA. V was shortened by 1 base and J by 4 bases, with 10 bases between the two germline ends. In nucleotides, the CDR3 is TGTGCCAGCAGCTTAGATGACAGGCCCTATGGCTACACCTTC. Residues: CASSLDDRPYGYTF.

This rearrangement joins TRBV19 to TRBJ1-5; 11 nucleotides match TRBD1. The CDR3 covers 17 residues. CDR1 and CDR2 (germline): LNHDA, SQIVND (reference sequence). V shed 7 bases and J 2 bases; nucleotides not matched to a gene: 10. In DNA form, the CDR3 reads TGTGCCAGTACCCTCTCAAGGGACAGGGGGGGCAATCAGCCCCAGCATTTT. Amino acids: CASTLSRDRGGNQPQHF.